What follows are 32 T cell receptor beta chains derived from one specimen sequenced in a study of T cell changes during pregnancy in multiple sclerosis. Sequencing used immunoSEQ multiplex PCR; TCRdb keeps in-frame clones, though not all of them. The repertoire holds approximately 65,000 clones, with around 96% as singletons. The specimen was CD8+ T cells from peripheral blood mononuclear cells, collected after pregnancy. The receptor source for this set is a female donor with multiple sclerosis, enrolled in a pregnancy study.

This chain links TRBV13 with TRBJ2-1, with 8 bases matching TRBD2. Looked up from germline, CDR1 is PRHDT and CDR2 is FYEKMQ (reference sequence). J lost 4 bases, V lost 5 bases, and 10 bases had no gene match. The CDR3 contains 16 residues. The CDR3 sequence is CASSDLGRVPYNEQFF. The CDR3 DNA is TGTGCCAGCAGCGATCTCGGGAGGGTCCCATACAATGAGCAGTTCTTC.

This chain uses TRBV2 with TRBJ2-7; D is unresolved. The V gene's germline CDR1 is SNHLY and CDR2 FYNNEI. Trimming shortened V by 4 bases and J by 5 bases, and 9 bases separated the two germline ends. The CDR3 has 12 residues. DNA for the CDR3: TGTGCCAGCAGTGCAATAAAGCACGAGCAGTACTTC. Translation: CASSAIKHEQYF.

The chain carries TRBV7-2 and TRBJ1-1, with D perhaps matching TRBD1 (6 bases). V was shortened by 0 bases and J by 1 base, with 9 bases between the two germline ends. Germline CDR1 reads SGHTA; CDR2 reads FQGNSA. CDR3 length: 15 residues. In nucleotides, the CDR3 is TGTGCCAGCAGCTTAGCCGGGGGGCAGAACACTGAAGCTTTCTTT. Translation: CASSLAGGQNTEAFF.

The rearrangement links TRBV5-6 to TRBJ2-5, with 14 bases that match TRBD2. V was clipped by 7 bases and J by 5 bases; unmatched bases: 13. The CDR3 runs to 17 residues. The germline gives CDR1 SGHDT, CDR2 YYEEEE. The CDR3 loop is CASQSGTSGSWRETQYF. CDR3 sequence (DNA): TGTGCCAGCCAATCAGGGACTAGCGGGAGTTGGAGGGAGACCCAGTACTTC.

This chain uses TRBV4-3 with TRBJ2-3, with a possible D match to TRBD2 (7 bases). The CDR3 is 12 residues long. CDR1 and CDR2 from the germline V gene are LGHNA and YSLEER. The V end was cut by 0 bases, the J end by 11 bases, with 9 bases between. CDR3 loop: CASSQDRGGQYF. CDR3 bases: TGCGCCAGCAGCCAAGATAGGGGGGGGCAGTATTTT.

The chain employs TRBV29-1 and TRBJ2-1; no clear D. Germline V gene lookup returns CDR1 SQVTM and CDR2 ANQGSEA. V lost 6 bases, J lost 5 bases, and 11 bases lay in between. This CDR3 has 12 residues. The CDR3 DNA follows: TGCAGCGTATACTACGAGGACAATGAGCAGTTCTTC. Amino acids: CSVYYEDNEQFF.

The CDR3 DNA reads TGTGCCAGCAGTTCTCTCTACAATGAGCAGTTCTTC. It yields the protein CASSSLYNEQFF. This chain uses TRBV28 with TRBJ2-1; no reliable D call. The V end lost 4 bases, the J end lost 3 bases, and 4 bases lay between the germline ends. The CDR3 spans 12 residues. Germline lookup yields CDR1 MDHEN and CDR2 SYDVKM.

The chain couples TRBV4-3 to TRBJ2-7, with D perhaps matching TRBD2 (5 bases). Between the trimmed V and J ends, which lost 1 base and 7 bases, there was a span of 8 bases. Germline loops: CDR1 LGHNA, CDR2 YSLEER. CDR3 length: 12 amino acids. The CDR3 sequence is CASSQGPGEQYF. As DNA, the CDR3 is TGCGCCAGCAGCCAAGGACCGGGGGAGCAGTACTTC.

The DNA of the CDR3 is TGCGCCAGCAGATCCTGGACTAGCGACTACAATGAGCAGTTCTTC. The encoded protein is CASRSWTSDYNEQFF. The V call is TRBV5-1, the J call TRBJ2-1; 9 nucleotides align to TRBD2. J gave up 3 bases and V 5 bases, and 6 bases lay outside the gene matches. Germline-derived CDR1 and CDR2 are SGHRS and YFSETQ. The CDR3 length is 15 residues.

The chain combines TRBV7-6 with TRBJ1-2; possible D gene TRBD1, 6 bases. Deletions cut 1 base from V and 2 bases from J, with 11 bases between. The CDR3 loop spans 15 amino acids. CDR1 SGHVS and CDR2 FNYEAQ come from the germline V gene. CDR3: CASSLEGDINYGYTF. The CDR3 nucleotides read TGTGCCAGCAGCTTAGAGGGGGATATCAACTATGGCTACACCTTC. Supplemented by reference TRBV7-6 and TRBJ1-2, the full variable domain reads GAGVSQSPRYKVTKRGQDVALRCDPISGHVSLYWYRQALGQGPEFLTYFNYEAQQDKSGLPNDRFSAERPEGSISTLTIQRTEQRDSAMYRCASSLEGDINYGYTFGSGTRLTVV.

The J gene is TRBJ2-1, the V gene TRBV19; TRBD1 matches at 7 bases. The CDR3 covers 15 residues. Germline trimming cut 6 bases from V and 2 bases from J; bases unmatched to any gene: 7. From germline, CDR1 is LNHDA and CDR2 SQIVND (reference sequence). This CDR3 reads CASSLGGAPYNEQFF. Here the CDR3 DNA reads TGTGCCAGTAGCCTAGGGGGCGCACCCTACAATGAGCAGTTCTTC.

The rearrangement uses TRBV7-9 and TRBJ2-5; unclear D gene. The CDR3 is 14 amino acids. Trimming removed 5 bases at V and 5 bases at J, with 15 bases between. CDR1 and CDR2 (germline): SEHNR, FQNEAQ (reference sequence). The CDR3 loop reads CASSPPAERETQYF. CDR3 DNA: TGTGCCAGCAGCCCCCCCGCCGAGAGGGAGACCCAGTACTTC.

CDR3 sequence (DNA): TGTGCCAGTAGTATTGCAGGGGCATCGAACACTGAAGCTTTCTTT. Residues: CASSIAGASNTEAFF. The genes are TRBV19 and TRBJ1-1; the D gene is possibly TRBD1 (6 bases). The V gene lost 3 bases and the J gene lost 1 base, with 12 bases spanning the gap. The germline CDR1 and CDR2 sequences are LNHDA and SQIVND (reference sequence). CDR3 length equals 15 residues.

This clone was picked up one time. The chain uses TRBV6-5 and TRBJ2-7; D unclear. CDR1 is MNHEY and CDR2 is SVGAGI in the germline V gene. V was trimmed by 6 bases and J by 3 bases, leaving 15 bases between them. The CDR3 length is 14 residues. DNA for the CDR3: TGTGCCAGCAGCCCCCATGCGGCCCGCTACGAGCAGTACTTC. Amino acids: CASSPHAARYEQYF.

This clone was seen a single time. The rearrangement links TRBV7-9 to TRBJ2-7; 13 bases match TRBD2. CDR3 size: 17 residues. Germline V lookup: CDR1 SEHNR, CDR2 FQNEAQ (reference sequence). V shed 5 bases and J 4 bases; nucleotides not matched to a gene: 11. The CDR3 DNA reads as TGTGCCAGCAGCCCTGGACTAGCGGGAGTTAGTCTATACGAGCAGTACTTC. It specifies CASSPGLAGVSLYEQYF.

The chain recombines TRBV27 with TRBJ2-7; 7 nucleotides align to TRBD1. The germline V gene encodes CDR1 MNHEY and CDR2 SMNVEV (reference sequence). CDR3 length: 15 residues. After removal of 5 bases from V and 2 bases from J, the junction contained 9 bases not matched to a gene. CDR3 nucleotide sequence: TGTGCCAGCAGTAGGACAGGATTCGGTGCCTACGAGCAGTACTTC. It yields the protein CASSRTGFGAYEQYF.

This CDR3 reads CASSTNRYSNQPQHF. CDR3 nucleotides: TGTGCCAGTAGTACGAACCGCTATAGCAATCAGCCCCAGCATTTT. The V call is TRBV19, the J call TRBJ1-5; D uncertain. In germline, CDR1 is LNHDA, CDR2 SQIVND (reference sequence). Trimming pared 4 bases from V and 0 bases from J, leaving 10 bases between. There are 15 residues in the CDR3.

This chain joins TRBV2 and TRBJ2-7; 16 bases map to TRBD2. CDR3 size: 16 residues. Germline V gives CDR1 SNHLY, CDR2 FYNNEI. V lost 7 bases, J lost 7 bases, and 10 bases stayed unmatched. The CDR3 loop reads CASTPGLAGGPREQYF. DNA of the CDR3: TGTGCCAGCACTCCGGGACTAGCGGGAGGGCCCAGGGAGCAGTACTTC.

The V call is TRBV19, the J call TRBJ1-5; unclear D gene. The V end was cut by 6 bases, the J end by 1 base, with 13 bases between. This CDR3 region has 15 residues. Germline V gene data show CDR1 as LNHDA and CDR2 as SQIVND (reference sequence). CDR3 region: CASREDIGSNQPQHF. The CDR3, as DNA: TGTGCCAGTAGGGAGGATATCGGAAGCAATCAGCCCCAGCATTTT.

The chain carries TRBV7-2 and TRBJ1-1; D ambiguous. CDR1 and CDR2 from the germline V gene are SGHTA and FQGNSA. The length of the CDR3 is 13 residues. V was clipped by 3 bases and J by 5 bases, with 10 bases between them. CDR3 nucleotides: TGTGCCAGCAGCTTTTTTCCCGAGACTGAAGCTTTCTTT. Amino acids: CASSFFPETEAFF.

The CDR3 loop is CASSVGLAGITDTQYF. For the CDR3, the DNA is TGTGCCAGCAGCGTAGGGCTAGCGGGAATCACAGATACGCAGTATTTT. This chain uses TRBV9 with TRBJ2-3; 9 bases are a match to TRBD2. The CDR3 is made up of 16 amino acids. Per the germline V gene, CDR1 is SGDLS and CDR2 is YYNGEE. V was clipped by 0 bases and J by 2 bases; unmatched bases: 4.

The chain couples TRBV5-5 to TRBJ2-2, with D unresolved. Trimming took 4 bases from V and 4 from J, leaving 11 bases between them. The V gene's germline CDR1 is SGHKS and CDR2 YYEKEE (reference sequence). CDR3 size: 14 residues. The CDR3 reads CASSLDSGTGELFF. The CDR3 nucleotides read TGTGCCAGCAGCCTTGATTCCGGCACCGGGGAGCTGTTTTTT.

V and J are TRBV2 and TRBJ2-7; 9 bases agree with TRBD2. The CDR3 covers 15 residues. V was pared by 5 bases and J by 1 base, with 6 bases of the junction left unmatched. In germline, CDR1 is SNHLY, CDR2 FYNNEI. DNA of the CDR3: TGTGCCAGCAGTCCCCAGCGGGAGGTTTCCTACGAGCAGTACTTC. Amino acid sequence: CASSPQREVSYEQYF.

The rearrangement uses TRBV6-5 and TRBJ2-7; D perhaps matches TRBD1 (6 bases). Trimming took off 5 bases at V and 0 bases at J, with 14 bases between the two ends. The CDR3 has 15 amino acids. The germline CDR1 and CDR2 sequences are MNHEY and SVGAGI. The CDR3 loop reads CASSRGTHLSYEQYF. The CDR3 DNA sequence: TGTGCCAGCAGTAGGGGGACCCACCTCTCCTACGAGCAGTACTTC.

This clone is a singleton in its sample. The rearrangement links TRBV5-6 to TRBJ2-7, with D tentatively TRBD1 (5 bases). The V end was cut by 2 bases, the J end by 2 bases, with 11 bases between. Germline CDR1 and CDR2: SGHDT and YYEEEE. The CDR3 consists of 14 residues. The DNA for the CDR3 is TGTGCCAGCAGCTTAGTGGACACAGCCTACGAGCAGTACTTC. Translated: CASSLVDTAYEQYF.

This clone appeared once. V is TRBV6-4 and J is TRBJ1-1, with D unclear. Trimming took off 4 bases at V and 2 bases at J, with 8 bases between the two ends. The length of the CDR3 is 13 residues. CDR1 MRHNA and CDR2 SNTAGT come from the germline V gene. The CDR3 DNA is TGTGCCAGCAGTGTGACGGGAAACACTGAAGCTTTCTTT. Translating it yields CASSVTGNTEAFF.

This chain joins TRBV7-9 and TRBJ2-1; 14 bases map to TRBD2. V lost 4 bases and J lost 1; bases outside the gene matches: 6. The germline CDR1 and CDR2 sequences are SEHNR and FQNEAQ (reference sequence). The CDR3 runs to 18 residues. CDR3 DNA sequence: TGTGCCAGCAGCTCTGGGACTAGCGGGAGTTTTTCCTACAATGAGCAGTTCTTC. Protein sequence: CASSSGTSGSFSYNEQFF.

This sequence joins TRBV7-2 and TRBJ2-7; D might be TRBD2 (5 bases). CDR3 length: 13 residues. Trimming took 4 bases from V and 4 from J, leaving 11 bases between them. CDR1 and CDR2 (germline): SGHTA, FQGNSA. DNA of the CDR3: TGTGCCAGCAGCTCCGGACCGGGGTACGAGCAGTACTTC. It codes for CASSSGPGYEQYF.

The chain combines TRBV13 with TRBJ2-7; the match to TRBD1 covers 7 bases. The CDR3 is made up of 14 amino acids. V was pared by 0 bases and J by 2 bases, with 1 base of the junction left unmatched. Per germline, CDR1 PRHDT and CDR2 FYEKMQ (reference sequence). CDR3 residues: CASSLGGTAYEQYF. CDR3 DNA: TGTGCCAGCAGCTTAGGCGGGACAGCCTACGAGCAGTACTTC.

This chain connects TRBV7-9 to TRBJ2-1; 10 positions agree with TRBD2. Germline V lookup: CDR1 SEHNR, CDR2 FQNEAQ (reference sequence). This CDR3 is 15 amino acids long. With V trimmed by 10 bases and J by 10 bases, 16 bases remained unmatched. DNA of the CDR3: TGTGCCACCCACGGCCCTAGCGGGAGTGGGGACGAGCAGTTCTTC. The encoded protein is CATHGPSGSGDEQFF.

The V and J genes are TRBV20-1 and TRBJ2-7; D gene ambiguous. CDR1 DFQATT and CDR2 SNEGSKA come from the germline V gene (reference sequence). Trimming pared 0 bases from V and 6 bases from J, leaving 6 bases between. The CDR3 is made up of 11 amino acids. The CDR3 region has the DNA TGCAGTGCTAGAGATGTGCGCGAGCAGTACTTC. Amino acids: CSARDVREQYF.

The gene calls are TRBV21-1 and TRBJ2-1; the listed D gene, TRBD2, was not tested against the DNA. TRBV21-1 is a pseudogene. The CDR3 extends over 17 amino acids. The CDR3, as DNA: TGTGCCAGCAGCAAGGCGGCCGGGACTAGTTATTCATATGAGCAGTTCTTC. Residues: CASSKAAGTSYSYEQFF.